This TCR beta chain was captured in a study of blood T cell repertoires in COVID-19. The length of the CDR3 is 14 residues. CDR1 SQVTM and CDR2 ANQGSEA come from the germline V gene. Trimming cost V 3 bases and J 6 bases, with 17 bases left between them. Recovered participants had two consecutive negative NP/OP PCR tests, healthcare professional clearance, or symptom resolution. Produced via immunoSEQ multiplex PCR; TCRdb's table is partial and in-frame only. The sample lists approximately 280,000 clones; roughly nine tenths were seen once. This clonotype was sampled from a woman aged 40 to 55 who had recovered from COVID-19. V gene TRBV29-1 combines with J gene TRBJ1-1; a possible D gene is TRBD1 (6 bases). Sequenced: PBMCs or T cells enriched from blood (not recorded which). The CDR3 is CSVEGALSVPEAFF. CDR3 in DNA: TGCAGCGTTGAGGGGGCGTTAAGTGTGCCTGAAGCTTTCTTT.